The T cell receptor (beta chain) under discussion was sequenced for a study of shared clonotypes between healthy human individuals (TCRdb year 2020). For the study in its entirety: A few men and a couple of women, aged 18 to 49 years, made up the cohort. To increase sequencing depth and limit assay-specific biases, different laboratories used diverse techniques to prepare libraries and sequence TCR repertoires. For each donor, three plates each were used for CD4 naive and CD4 memory, two plates were used for CD8 naive, and one plate was used for CD8 memory. Blood TCR repertoires of roughly five healthy adults were deeply sequenced to estimate repertoire size and the extent of clonotype sharing between individuals. Each donor's leukapheresis produced roughly between roughly 0.85 and 10 billion PBMCs. Results the study describes overall, beyond this receptor: Because the study included a small number of donors, the genetic and exposure-history diversity represented was limited. Naive subsets generally had larger estimated clonotype richness than memory subsets. Based on pairwise subsampling, the degree of clonotype sharing among donors was expected to be affected by sequencing depth. Sampling was restricted to blood, and TCR repertoires in tissues likely differ from the TCR repertoires found in blood. Compared with non-shared clonotypes, clonotypes shared by all four sorted-subset donors had higher generation probabilities. Rarefaction of sorted-subset datasets indicated incomplete sequencing despite the large sequencing depth. Across a handful of donors, 5% to 6% of naive CD4, approximately 3.6% of naive CD8, 2.3% of memory CD4, and 0.4% of memory CD8 clonotypes were shared.

The donors were healthy, HIV-negative adults with no recently reported acute infections or vaccinations. Every donor was a Caucasian adult living in Nashville, Tennessee, USA. Magnetic negative selection was used to enrich CD4+ T cells, after which naive cells were positively selected on CD45RA and the negative fraction became the memory subset. Blood was obtained by leukapheresis, after which PBMCs were separated by Ficoll-Histopaque density gradient centrifugation and cryopreserved in liquid nitrogen vapor phase. Analytical flow cytometry was used to check the purity and quantity of each magnetically sorted T cell population. Each sorted fraction had its genomic DNA isolated and then quantified by UV absorbance on a Nanodrop 2000c. Details on this clone: Its binding antigen is unknown. Base quality data are lacking; no much larger clone is found one base away.

Using the deep immunoSEQ assay, multiplex PCR amplified TCR CDR3 regions from genomic DNA. Genomic DNA extracted from each cell subset was distributed evenly over all wells of several immunoSEQ 96-well plates, and each plate served as one replicate. Each replicate PCR for sorted subsets received about 200 ng genomic DNA, equal to tens of thousands of T cell genomes. Purified libraries were measured with a Qubit 3.0 fluorometer, size-checked on a Bioanalyzer 2100, and measured again with the KAPA Library Quantification kit. A separate single-read 150-cycle Illumina NextSeq 550 flow cell was used to sequence each immunoSEQ 96-well plate. Per the original workflow: Because the immunoSEQ output held only junctional sequences and lacked quality scores, the filtering could not match the filtering applied to full-length reads. Sequences were annotated with PyIR, a Python wrapper for IgBLAST v1.9, using IMGT germline references to assign V/J genes and CDR3. Reads were filtered out if the reads had weak V/J assignments (E-value above 1e-6), no CDR3, stop codons, out-of-frame junctions, or ambiguous translated residues. V3J clonotypes were defined as sequences sharing an identical inferred V gene, J gene, and CDR3 amino acid sequence. To compute the percentage overlap between repertoires, the number of shared unique clonotypes was divided by the size of the smaller repertoire. Repertoire richness was assessed with RTK rarefaction, the Chao1 estimator, and Recon v2.1 estimates of unobserved clonotypes. OLGA was used to compute generation probabilities for all TCRbeta clonotypes that the gDNA method yielded from several donors. TCRdb re-hosts the immuneACCESS table, in-frame sequences only. Its copies lack some clones; in the studies checked, an unresolved V gene accounts for under half of them, and the cause for the rest is not known. V and J calls and clone size are given by that table; D and trimming were obtained from the DNA. This sample holds around 510,000 clones; about 96% were observed only once. The ten largest account for 0.064% of the sample.

The CDR3 contains 15 residues, cysteine and phenylalanine counted. The DNA shown is the 45-base CDR3, in frame from base 1. CDR1 is given as SGHRS and CDR2 as YFSETQ, both from the germline V gene. V and J lose 0 bases and 0 bases, and a span of 9 bases separates them. The rearranged segments are TRBV5-1 and TRBJ1-1; no D gene call is confident. This TCR derives from a woman aged 25 to 39 in good health. Sequencing was done on a sample of naive CD4+ T cells sorted from blood. The sample's cell subset or site label, in plain terms: CD45RA+ positively selected. The CDR3 in this case is CASSLAGPMNTEAFF. In nucleotides, the sequence is TGCGCCAGCAGCTTGGCTGGGCCTATGAACACTGAAGCTTTCTTT.